The T cell receptor beta chain under discussion was sequenced for a study of technical replicates of blood from several donors (dated by TCRdb to about 2017). Libraries were prepared through the immunoSEQ multiplex PCR assay. TCRdb took this table from immuneACCESS and kept in-frame rearrangements with V and J called. Such tables lack part of the clones; where checked against another copy, unresolved V genes explain under half of the gap, and the rest is unexplained. The sample table holds around 81,000 clones, of which 75% to 85% were seen once. The ten most abundant clones make up roughly 3.9% of the sample. For this clone: It lacks a known antigen. No base quality values were provided; no much bigger clone lies one nucleotide off.

The sample taken for sequencing was PBMCs. This TCR came from a human donor in good health. Some clones in this sample may be carry-over from other donors' samples.

CDR3 loop: CASSDQSGRYRNEQFF. The nucleotides are TGTGCCAGCAGTGATCAAAGCGGGAGGTACCGGAATGAGCAGTTCTTC. The chain couples TRBV6-1 to TRBJ2-1; 9 nucleotides in the junction match TRBD2. The CDR3 has 16 amino acids, counting the end cysteine and phenylalanine. Only the CDR3 DNA is retained, 48 bases long and in frame from the first base. The germline V gene gives CDR1 as MNHNS and CDR2 as SASEGT. V lost 3 bases and J lost 7 bases, and the count of bases not matched to a germline gene is 10.